What follows are 27 T cell receptor beta chains derived from one specimen sequenced in a study of T cells after posttransplantation cyclophosphamide. Data came from immunoSEQ multiplex PCR; TCRdb stores just in-frame clones and leaves some out. The table lists 10,000 to 15,000 clones, 2% to 2.5% of them singletons, with roughly 16% in the top ten. A marrow graft followed busulfan-fludarabine conditioning, with cyclophosphamide on days +3 and +4. The sample was PBMCs, taken after allogeneic stem cell transplant with posttransplant cyclophosphamide. The receptors come from a male patient in his 30s who received an allogeneic stem cell transplant from a related donor, was CMV-positive, and had no GVHD. Some T cells may have originated in the graft donor.

This clone was detected a few times. The V gene is TRBV2, the J gene TRBJ1-2, with a possible D match to TRBD1 (5 bases). The CDR3 is 12 amino acids. Germline CDR1 is SNHLY and CDR2 is FYNNEI. V lost 6 bases, J lost 2 bases, and 7 bases lay in between. The CDR3 sequence: CASSGGNYGYTF. The DNA of the CDR3 is TGTGCCAGCAGCGGGGGAAACTATGGCTACACCTTC.

This clone was found a few times. The chain employs TRBV18 and TRBJ2-7; D perhaps matches TRBD1 (6 bases). Trimming removed 4 bases from V and 2 bases from J, with 15 bases in between. The CDR3 is 15 amino acids. The germline gives CDR1 KGHSH, CDR2 LQKENI. The CDR3 reads CASSLGAGVTYEQYF. CDR3 in DNA: TGTGCCAGCTCACTTGGCGCAGGGGTCACCTACGAGCAGTACTTC. Looking up the rest from reference TRBV18 and TRBJ2-7 gives the full variable domain: NAGVMQNPRHLVRRRGQEARLRCSPMKGHSHVYWYRQLPEEGLKFMVYLQKENIIDESGMPKERFSAEFPKEGPSILRIQQVVRGDSAAYFCASSLGAGVTYEQYFGPGTRLTVT.

The chain has TRBV5-6 and TRBJ2-3; TRBD2 matches 11 bases. CDR1 and CDR2 from the germline V gene are SGHDT and YYEEEE. This CDR3 contains 19 residues. J gave up 3 bases and V 0 bases, and 12 bases lay outside the gene matches. The CDR3 DNA follows: TGTGCCAGCAGCTTGGTTACTAGCGGGGGACCCACAACGACAGATACGCAGTATTTT. It codes for CASSLVTSGGPTTTDTQYF.

This sequence joins TRBV29-1 and TRBJ2-5; D perhaps matches TRBD1 (6 bases). The CDR3 is made up of 13 amino acids. Germline lookup yields CDR1 SQVTM and CDR2 ANQGSEA. Trimming stripped 4 bases from V and 5 bases from J, with 14 bases between. Here the CDR3 reads CSVVSGGRETQYF. CDR3 sequence (DNA): TGCAGCGTTGTATCTGGGGGCCGGGAGACCCAGTACTTC. The variable domain in full, completed from reference TRBV29-1 and TRBJ2-5, reads SAVISQKPSRDICQRGTSLTIQCQVDSQVTMMFWYRQQPGQSLTLIATANQGSEATYESGFVIDKFPISRPNLTFSTLTVSNMSPEDSSIYLCSVVSGGRETQYFGPGTRLLVL.

This clone was detected only a few times. The V call is TRBV2, the J call TRBJ2-1; TRBD2 is a possible D gene (6 bases). Trimming removed 7 bases at V and 9 bases at J, with 25 bases between. The CDR3 runs to 16 residues. Germline CDR1 reads SNHLY; CDR2 reads FYNNEI. The CDR3 coding sequence is TGTGCCAGCATGGTCGGGGTAGGAGGGCCCTGGGGTGAGCAGTTCTTC. It specifies CASMVGVGGPWGEQFF.

The chain carries TRBV7-9 and TRBJ2-1; D unclear. The V end lost 2 bases, the J end lost 8 bases, and 4 bases lay between the germline ends. The CDR3 totals 11 residues. CDR1 SEHNR and CDR2 FQNEAQ come from the germline V gene (reference sequence). CDR3 in DNA: TGTGCCAGCAGCTTACTTCATGAGCAGTTCTTC. Amino acids: CASSLLHEQFF.

There are a few counts of this clone. The chain combines TRBV9 with TRBJ2-3; the match to TRBD1 covers 8 bases. Germline CDR1 and CDR2: SGDLS and YYNGEE. The CDR3 runs 15 residues. The J segment lost 2 bases and the V segment lost 4 bases, leaving 6 bases of the junction unmatched. CDR3 coding DNA: TGTGCCAGCAGCCCCAGGACAGGGCCCACAGATACGCAGTATTTT. It specifies CASSPRTGPTDTQYF.

V is TRBV7-3 and J is TRBJ2-3; 7 positions agree with TRBD2. Germline-derived CDR1 and CDR2 are SGHTA and FQGTGA. This CDR3 region has 13 residues. J was trimmed by 5 bases and V by 4 bases; bases with no gene match: 3. Written as DNA, the CDR3 is TGTGCCAGCAGCTCCCCGGGGGGAGATACGCAGTATTTT. Its translation is CASSSPGGDTQYF.

The gene calls are TRBV5-1 and TRBJ2-3, with 13 bases matching TRBD2. V trimming: 3 bases; J trimming: 6 bases; junction bases outside the gene matches: 7. This CDR3 is built from 16 residues. Germline CDR1 SGHRS, CDR2 YFSETQ. The CDR3 DNA sequence: TGCGCCAGCAGCTCCTCCGGACTAGCGGGGGTGGATACGCAGTATTTT. Residues: CASSSSGLAGVDTQYF.

This rearrangement joins TRBV27 to TRBJ2-3; 14 bases agree with TRBD2. Trimming at V came to 3 bases and at J to 4 bases, leaving 6 bases not matched to a gene. Germline assignment: CDR1 MNHEY and CDR2 SMNVEV (reference sequence). This CDR3 spans 17 amino acids. The CDR3 loop is CASSFLTSGRAPDTQYF. CDR3 in DNA: TGTGCCAGCAGTTTCCTGACTAGCGGGAGGGCCCCAGATACGCAGTATTTT.

Only a few counts were recorded for this clone. The chain links TRBV19 to TRBJ1-1; D is ambiguous. Trimming pared 3 bases from V and 4 bases from J, leaving 15 bases between. The CDR3 length is 15 residues. CDR1 is LNHDA, CDR2 SQIVND, per germline (reference sequence). In nucleotides, the CDR3 is TGTGCCAGTAGTATGGTCGTCGGAAGGAGCACTGAAGCTTTCTTT. Translation: CASSMVVGRSTEAFF.

The table lists this clone with a few counts. The chain couples TRBV6-1 to TRBJ1-4; maybe TRBD1 (6 bases). This CDR3 region has 13 residues. Trimming left V 5 bases short and J 7 bases short, with 11 bases between. The germline V gene has CDR1 MNHNS and CDR2 SASEGT. Written as DNA, the CDR3 is TGTGCCAGCAGTCCGACAGGACCTGAAAAACTGTTTTTT. Its translation: CASSPTGPEKLFF.

CDR3 DNA sequence: TGTGCCAGCAGTGATCAGGGGTGGGATACGCAGTATTTT. Its translation is CASSDQGWDTQYF. The chain combines TRBV2 with TRBJ2-3; D may be TRBD1 (6 bases). The CDR3 totals 13 residues. Germline loops: CDR1 SNHLY, CDR2 FYNNEI. V lost 3 bases, J lost 6 bases, and 10 bases lay in between.

A note on this clone: The junction departs from the called germline gene at one end, perhaps through a read error. This CDR3 reads CTSSLRRGGNNYGYTF. In nucleotides, the CDR3 is TGTACCAGCAGCTTGAGGAGGGGAGGGAATAACTATGGCTACACCTTC. The V gene is TRBV5-6, the J gene TRBJ1-2; D perhaps matches TRBD1 (5 bases). CDR3 length equals 16 residues. Germline loops: CDR1 SGHDT, CDR2 YYEEEE. Drawing the rest from reference TRBV5-6 and TRBJ1-2, the complete variable domain is DAGVTQSPTHLIKTRGQQVTLRCSPKSGHDTVSWYQQALGQGPQFIFQYYEEEERQRGNFPDRFSGHQFPNYSSELNVNALLLGDSALYLCTSSLRRGGNNYGYTFGSGTRLTVV.

This chain connects TRBV7-8 to TRBJ2-6, with D possibly being TRBD1 (6 bases). Between the trimmed V and J ends, which lost 5 bases and 3 bases, there was a span of 11 bases. The germline V gene has CDR1 SGHVS and CDR2 FQNEAQ. The length of the CDR3 is 15 residues. For the CDR3, the DNA is TGTGCCAGCAGCATAGACAGGCTTGGGGCCAACGTCCTGACTTTC. Amino acid sequence: CASSIDRLGANVLTF.

In this sample, this clone turned up a few times. The chain uses TRBV10-3 and TRBJ1-1; D may be TRBD1 (6 bases). The CDR3 extends over 15 amino acids. Germline V gene lookup returns CDR1 ENHRY and CDR2 SYGVKD. V dropped 6 bases and J dropped 1 base, with 15 bases sitting between them. CDR3 amino acids: CAISNPEGGNTEAFF. CDR3 DNA: TGTGCCATCAGCAACCCAGAAGGGGGGAACACTGAAGCTTTCTTT.

This clone turned up a few times. This chain links TRBV5-1 with TRBJ2-1; 11 bases are shared with TRBD2. CDR3 length equals 17 residues. Unmatched junction bases numbered 7, after V lost 2 bases and J lost 3 bases. CDR1 and CDR2 from the germline V gene are SGHRS and YFSETQ. The CDR3 DNA sequence: TGCGCCAGCAGCTTTAGGGTACTAGCGGGAGTCTACAATGAGCAGTTCTTC. Protein sequence: CASSFRVLAGVYNEQFF.

In this sample, this clone turned up a few times. The chain employs TRBV4-3 and TRBJ1-2; TRBD1 agrees at 7 bases. With 2 bases clipped from V and 8 bases from J, the junction kept 11 bases outside the gene matches. CDR3 length: 15 amino acids. Germline CDR1 LGHNA, CDR2 YSLEER. The CDR3 region is CASSQTYGQAMGYTF. In DNA, the CDR3 is TGCGCCAGCAGCCAAACCTACGGACAGGCCATGGGCTACACCTTC.

A few counts support this clone. The chain links TRBV4-2 to TRBJ2-3; 9 nucleotides line up with TRBD2. The germline CDR1 and CDR2 sequences are LGHNA and YNFKEQ. The CDR3 covers 17 residues. V lost 3 bases to trimming and J lost 6 bases; unmatched junction nucleotides: 13. For the CDR3, the DNA is TGTGCCAGCAGCCAGGGGAGGCCAGCGGGAGGTGGTGATACGCAGTATTTT. Amino acid sequence: CASSQGRPAGGGDTQYF.

This clone was seen a few times. The chain couples TRBV28 to TRBJ1-5, with D possibly matching TRBD1 (5 bases). Germline CDR1 is MDHEN and CDR2 is SYDVKM. The CDR3 is 13 amino acids. Trimming removed 2 bases at V and 13 bases at J, with 15 bases between. The CDR3 DNA reads TGTGCCAGCAGTTTACGACAGACCCGACTTCAGCATTTT. Translating gives CASSLRQTRLQHF.

The rearrangement uses TRBV5-4 and TRBJ2-1; TRBD2 agrees at 13 bases. The length of the CDR3 is 17 residues. V shed 0 bases and J 5 bases; nucleotides not matched to a gene: 5. Germline-derived CDR1 and CDR2 are SGHNT and YYREEE (reference sequence). CDR3 sequence: CASSLGGGTSGNNEQFF. CDR3 DNA sequence: TGTGCCAGCAGCTTGGGTGGGGGGACTAGCGGGAACAATGAGCAGTTCTTC.

The rearrangement uses TRBV7-2 and TRBJ2-1; 7 bases align to TRBD1. Per the germline V gene, CDR1 is SGHTA and CDR2 is FQGNSA. Trimming cost V 5 bases and J 2 bases; bases outside gene matches: 9. This CDR3 region has 16 residues. In DNA, the CDR3 is TGTGCCAGCAGCCCCTATCCTCAGGGGGCCTACAATGAGCAGTTCTTC. It translates to CASSPYPQGAYNEQFF.

This clone was counted a few times. The chain employs TRBV10-3 and TRBJ2-7; 7 bases fit TRBD1. The germline CDR1 and CDR2 sequences are ENHRY and SYGVKD. The CDR3 sequence is 13 residues long. Trimming removed 5 bases from V and 3 bases from J; junction bases left unmatched: 4. The DNA for the CDR3 is TGTGCCATCAGTCGGGACAGCTACTACGAGCAGTACTTC. It is translated as CAISRDSYYEQYF.

The sample holds a few counts of this clone. The J gene is TRBJ1-2, the V gene TRBV19, with 8 bases lining up with TRBD1. In germline, CDR1 is LNHDA, CDR2 SQIVND (reference sequence). The CDR3 totals 13 residues. V was clipped by 5 bases and J by 2 bases; unmatched bases: 1. Here the CDR3 reads CASSRQGNYGYTF. The CDR3 nucleotides are TGTGCCAGTAGTCGACAGGGGAACTATGGCTACACCTTC.

Comment on this clone: Its ends do not fully match the called genes, so a read error is possible. The chain employs TRBV5-1 and TRBJ2-7, with 11 bases identical to TRBD1. Looked up from germline, CDR1 is SGHRS and CDR2 is YFSETQ. This CDR3 is built from 14 residues. DNA of the CDR3: TGCGCCAGCTCAAGGACAGGGGGCTCCAACGAGCAGTACTTC. This encodes CASSRTGGSNEQYF.

V gene TRBV29-1 combines with J gene TRBJ2-5, with a weak D call TRBD2 (5 bases). With 0 bases removed from V and 7 bases from J, the gap between germline ends came to 6 bases. Germline V CDR1 and CDR2: SQVTM, ANQGSEA. The CDR3 totals 11 residues. For the CDR3, the DNA is TGCAGCGTTGAAGATGGGAGGACCCAGTACTTC. Amino acids: CSVEDGRTQYF.

This clone was counted a few times. The V call is TRBV18, the J call TRBJ2-7, with D unresolved. Germline lookup yields CDR1 KGHSH and CDR2 LQKENI. Between the trimmed V and J ends, which lost 3 bases and 6 bases, there was a span of 15 bases. The CDR3 is made up of 14 amino acids. CDR3 bases: TGTGCCAGCTCACCGGAGAATAGAGAGTTCGAGCAGTACTTC. Translating gives CASSPENREFEQYF.